Listed below are T cell receptor beta chains from one sample, sequenced in a study of graft-versus-host responses after intestinal transplantation. Antigen specificity for these receptors is unknown. The data were produced by immunoSEQ multiplex PCR, yet TCRdb's version contains in-frame clones alone and is incomplete. The table records tens of thousands of clones, around nine tenths of them present only once. Sample: unstimulated CD4+ T cells sorted from spleen or lymph node cells, taken before transplant. The receptors originated from a human donor who was the organ donor for an intestinal transplant. Both conserved end residues are part of each CDR3. Each record gives: V gene, CDR3 length, J gene, D gene, clone size, CDR3 protein, CDR3 DNA. A D gene is named only where the DNA matches it firmly. Clone size appears in some rows only: once, few, many, or a class for an expanded clone.

TRBV25-1	16	TRBJ2-3	TRBD2	.	CASSVMTSGSTDTQYF	TGTGCCAGCAGTGTCATGACTAGCGGGAGCACAGATACGCAGTATTTT
TRBV6-6	15	TRBJ1-5	TRBD1	.	CASSSDRGRNQPQHF	TGTGCCAGCAGTTCAGACAGGGGGCGTAATCAGCCCCAGCATTTT
TRBV15	16	TRBJ2-7	TRBD2	.	CATSRDAGVTSYEQYF	TGTGCCACCAGCAGAGATGCGGGAGTGACCTCCTACGAGCAGTACTTC
TRBV5-1	12	TRBJ1-2	.	.	CASGRDFYGYTF	TGCGCCAGCGGCCGGGACTTCTATGGCTACACCTTC
TRBV4-3	17	TRBJ2-2	.	once	CASSQEAGLWSPGELFF	TGCGCCAGCAGCCAAGAGGCAGGTCTTTGGAGTCCCGGGGAGCTGTTTTTT
TRBV5-1	17	TRBJ2-5	TRBD1	.	CASSLQGGGTGQETQYF	TGCGCCAGCAGCTTGCAGGGCGGCGGGACAGGCCAAGAGACCCAGTACTTC
TRBV29-1	14	TRBJ2-3	.	.	CSVGPSHASDTQYF	TGCAGCGTTGGTCCTAGCCACGCTTCAGATACGCAGTATTTT
TRBV2	14	TRBJ2-3	.	.	CASSEGDPPDTQYF	TGTGCCAGCAGTGAAGGGGATCCCCCAGATACGCAGTATTTT
TRBV11-2	16	TRBJ2-3	TRBD2	.	CASSWTSGRGTDTQYF	TGTGCCAGCAGTTGGACTAGCGGGAGGGGCACAGATACGCAGTATTTT
TRBV28	15	TRBJ2-7	TRBD2	.	CASRRGLAASYEQYF	TGTGCCAGCAGGCGGGGACTAGCGGCCTCCTACGAGCAGTACTTC
TRBV7-9	16	TRBJ2-1	TRBD2	.	CASSLARGRAPNEQFF	TGTGCCAGCAGCTTAGCGCGCGGGAGGGCCCCCAATGAGCAGTTCTTC
TRBV6-5	13	TRBJ2-2	.	.	CASSLTGTGELFF	TGTGCCAGCAGTTTGACAGGCACCGGGGAGCTGTTTTTT
TRBV5-1	15	TRBJ2-5	.	once	CASSLEPGAQETQYF	TGCGCCAGCAGCCTGGAACCCGGGGCGCAAGAGACCCAGTACTTC
TRBV11-2	17	TRBJ2-7	TRBD2	.	CASSLQLAGGSSYEQYF	TGTGCCAGCAGCTTACAACTAGCGGGAGGGAGCTCCTACGAGCAGTACTTC
TRBV18	15	TRBJ2-1	.	once	CASSPSWGSYNEQFF	TGTGCCAGCTCACCCTCCTGGGGGTCCTACAATGAGCAGTTCTTC
TRBV7-6	13	TRBJ2-1	.	.	CASSLKGGGEQFF	TGTGCCAGCAGCTTAAAAGGAGGTGGTGAGCAGTTCTTC
TRBV7-2	15	TRBJ2-3	TRBD1	.	CASSSQTGLTDTQYF	TGTGCCAGCAGCTCCCAGACAGGGCTCACAGATACGCAGTATTTT
TRBV7-3	15	TRBJ2-5	TRBD2	.	CASSSLAGALETQYF	TGTGCCAGCAGCTCACTAGCGGGAGCTTTGGAGACCCAGTACTTC
TRBV29-1	12	TRBJ2-1	.	.	CSVGSTYNEQFF	TGCAGCGTTGGCAGCACCTACAATGAGCAGTTCTTC
TRBV5-1	13	TRBJ1-3	.	.	CASSLDWGNTIYF	TGCGCCAGCAGCTTGGACTGGGGAAACACCATATATTTT
TRBV20-1	11	TRBJ1-1	.	.	CSAREVTEAFF	TGCAGTGCGCGGGAGGTTACTGAAGCTTTCTTT
TRBV7-6	18	TRBJ2-3	.	.	CASSLVGGGTIGADTQYF	TGTGCCAGCAGCTTAGTAGGGGGGGGGACAATAGGGGCAGATACGCAGTATTTT
TRBV15	16	TRBJ1-2	.	once	CATSRQSRVVDYGYTF	TGTGCCACCAGCAGACAAAGCAGGGTGGTCGACTATGGCTACACCTTC
TRBV12-2	14	TRBJ2-5	.	.	CASRPGTIQETQYF	TGTGCAAGTCGCCCAGGGACGATCCAAGAGACCCAGTACTTC
TRBV7-7	13	TRBJ2-1	.	.	CASSLGRGSEQFF	TGTGCCAGCAGCTTAGGCAGGGGCAGTGAGCAGTTCTTC
TRBV4-1	16	TRBJ1-3	.	once	CASSQVTGVSGNTIYF	TGCGCCAGCAGCCAAGTAACAGGCGTCTCTGGAAACACCATATATTTT
TRBV21-1	15	TRBJ2-3	.	few	CASSKGRTSTDTQYF	TGTGCCAGCAGCAAAGGGAGGACTAGCACAGATACGCAGTATTTT
TRBV11-2	17	TRBJ2-5	.	few	CASSLGSWGDTQETQYF	TGTGCCAGCAGCTTAGGTTCTTGGGGCGACACCCAAGAGACCCAGTACTTC
TRBV19	14	TRBJ2-3	.	.	CASSMRVFTDTQYF	TGTGCCAGTAGTATGAGGGTCTTCACAGATACGCAGTATTTT
TRBV19	14	TRBJ2-3	.	.	CASRQRAHTDTQYF	TGTGCCAGTAGACAAAGGGCCCACACAGATACGCAGTATTTT
TRBV5-1	12	TRBJ2-7	.	few	CASSLDTYEQYF	TGCGCCAGCAGCTTGGACACCTACGAGCAGTACTTC
TRBV7-2	14	TRBJ2-7	TRBD1	.	CASSSRQGPYEQYF	TGTGCCAGCAGCTCCCGACAGGGGCCATACGAGCAGTACTTC
TRBV10-3	15	TRBJ1-2	TRBD1	.	CAISGLGQAIYGYTF	TGTGCCATCAGTGGCCTGGGACAGGCGATCTATGGCTACACCTTC
TRBV14	14	TRBJ2-1	.	.	CASSQVFSGNEQFF	TGTGCCAGCAGCCAAGTTTTTTCGGGTAATGAGCAGTTCTTC
TRBV6-5	12	TRBJ2-5	.	.	CASSATGETQYF	TGTGCCAGCAGTGCTACAGGGGAGACCCAGTACTTC
TRBV9	15	TRBJ2-5	.	.	CASSVVGGRDETQYF	TGTGCCAGCAGCGTAGTAGGGGGGCGCGACGAGACCCAGTACTTC